Listed here is a single T cell receptor (beta chain). Its antigen is as yet unknown. The data originate from a study of radiotherapy plus CTLA-4 blockade in lung cancer. Study-level background: Among enrolled patients, over 15% responded and around 30% achieved disease control.

V lost 2 bases and J lost 11, with 10 bases in between. The CDR3 has 11 amino acids. Germline assignment: CDR1 DFQATT and CDR2 SNEGSKA (reference sequence). Study outcomes and limitations: In blood, after radiotherapy plus ipilimumab, tumor-derived TCR clones expanded. Per reports, early blood T cell clone dynamics, plus interferon-beta, forecast response most strongly.

Sequencing used immunoSEQ multiplex PCR; TCRdb keeps in-frame clones, though not all of them. The repertoire holds around 100,000 clones, roughly 77% seen once, with around 3% in the top ten. Sequenced here: peripheral blood, sampled from a patient treated with radiotherapy plus ipilimumab. This clonotype was sampled from a human donor with non-small cell lung cancer that progressed on radiotherapy plus ipilimumab. Some clones in this sample may be carry-over from other donors' samples. V usage is TRBV20-1 and J usage is TRBJ2-4, with D perhaps assigned TRBD1 or TRBD2 (5 bases each). The CDR3 reads CSARWDQLQYF. In DNA form, the CDR3 reads TGCAGTGCTAGATGGGACCAGCTTCAGTACTTC.